The clone carrying this TCR beta chain has at least ten counts. What it binds is unknown. A read error may account for a junction end that differs from germline. This specimen comes from a study of identical twins. Study results and limitations: Beta clonotypes that were abundant in cord blood contained fewer insertions, a pattern absent from memory repertoires. In drawing conclusions, the study used cross-sectional statistical analysis and did not follow the same donors. Researchers reported weaker excess twin sharing in beta out-of-frame sequences.

Germline assignment: CDR1 DFQATT and CDR2 SNEGSKA (reference sequence). The CDR3 is made up of 14 amino acids. After template switching added a universal primer site, the resulting cDNA carried unique molecular identifiers. TCRdb fed the 5' RACE reads into MiXCR, producing one record per CDR3 protein. The top ten clones hold more than 0.75% of a sample with some 660,000 distinct CDR3 sequences, approximately 9% of them seen once. This sample also belongs to another study, concerning yellow fever vaccine responses in identical twins.

The sequenced material came from PBMCs. The source of this sequence is a woman between 18 and 29 years old in good health. The chain carries TRBV20-1 and TRBJ2-7; perhaps D is TRBD1 or TRBD2 (5 bases each). CDR3 bases: TGCAGTGCTACCGGGACCTTCTTCTCCGACGAGCAGTACTTC. It yields the protein CSATGTFFSDEQYF.